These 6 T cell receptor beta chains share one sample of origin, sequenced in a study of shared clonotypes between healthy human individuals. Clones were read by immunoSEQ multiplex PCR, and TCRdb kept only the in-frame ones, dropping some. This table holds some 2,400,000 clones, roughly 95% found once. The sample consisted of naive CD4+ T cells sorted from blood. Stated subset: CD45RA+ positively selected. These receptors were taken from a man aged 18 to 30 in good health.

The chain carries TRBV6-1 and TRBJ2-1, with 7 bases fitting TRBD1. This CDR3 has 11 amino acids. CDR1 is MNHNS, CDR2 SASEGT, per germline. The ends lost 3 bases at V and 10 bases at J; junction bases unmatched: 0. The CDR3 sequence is CASSETGEQFF. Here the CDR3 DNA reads TGTGCCAGCAGTGAGACAGGGGAGCAGTTCTTC.

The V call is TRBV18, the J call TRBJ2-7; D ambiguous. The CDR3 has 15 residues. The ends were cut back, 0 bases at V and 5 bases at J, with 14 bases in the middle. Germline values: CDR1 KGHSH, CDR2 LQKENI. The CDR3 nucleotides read TGTGCCAGCTCACCACCGTCTCGACAATGGGACGAGCAGTACTTC. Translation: CASSPPSRQWDEQYF. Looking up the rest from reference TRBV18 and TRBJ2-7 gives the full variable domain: NAGVMQNPRHLVRRRGQEARLRCSPMKGHSHVYWYRQLPEEGLKFMVYLQKENIIDESGMPKERFSAEFPKEGPSILRIQQVVRGDSAAYFCASSPPSRQWDEQYFGPGTRLTVT.

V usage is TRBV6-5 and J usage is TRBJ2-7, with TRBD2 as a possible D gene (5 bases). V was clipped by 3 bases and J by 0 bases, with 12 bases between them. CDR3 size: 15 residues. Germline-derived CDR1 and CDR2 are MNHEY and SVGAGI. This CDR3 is CASSYSPAGSYEQYF. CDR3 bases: TGTGCCAGCAGTTATAGTCCGGCGGGCTCCTACGAGCAGTACTTC.

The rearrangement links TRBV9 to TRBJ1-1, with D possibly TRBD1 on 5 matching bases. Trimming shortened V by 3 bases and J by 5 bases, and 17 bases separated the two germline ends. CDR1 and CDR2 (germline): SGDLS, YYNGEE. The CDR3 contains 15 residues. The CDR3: CASSAIRVGPTEAFF. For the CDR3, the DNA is TGTGCCAGCAGCGCTATCAGGGTGGGCCCTACTGAAGCTTTCTTT.

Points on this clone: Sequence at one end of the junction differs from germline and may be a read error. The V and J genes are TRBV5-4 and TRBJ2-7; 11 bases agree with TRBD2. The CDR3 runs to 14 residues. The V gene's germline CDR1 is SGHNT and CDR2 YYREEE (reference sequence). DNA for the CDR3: TGTGCCAGCAGCCCCGGGATAGCGGGGGGGCCTTGGGACTTC. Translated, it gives CASSPGIAGGPWDF.

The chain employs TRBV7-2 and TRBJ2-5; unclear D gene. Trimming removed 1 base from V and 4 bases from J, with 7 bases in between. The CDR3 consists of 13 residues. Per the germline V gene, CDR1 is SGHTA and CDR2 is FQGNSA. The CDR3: CASSLGQLETQYF. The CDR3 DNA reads TGTGCCAGCAGCTTAGGACAATTAGAGACCCAGTACTTC.